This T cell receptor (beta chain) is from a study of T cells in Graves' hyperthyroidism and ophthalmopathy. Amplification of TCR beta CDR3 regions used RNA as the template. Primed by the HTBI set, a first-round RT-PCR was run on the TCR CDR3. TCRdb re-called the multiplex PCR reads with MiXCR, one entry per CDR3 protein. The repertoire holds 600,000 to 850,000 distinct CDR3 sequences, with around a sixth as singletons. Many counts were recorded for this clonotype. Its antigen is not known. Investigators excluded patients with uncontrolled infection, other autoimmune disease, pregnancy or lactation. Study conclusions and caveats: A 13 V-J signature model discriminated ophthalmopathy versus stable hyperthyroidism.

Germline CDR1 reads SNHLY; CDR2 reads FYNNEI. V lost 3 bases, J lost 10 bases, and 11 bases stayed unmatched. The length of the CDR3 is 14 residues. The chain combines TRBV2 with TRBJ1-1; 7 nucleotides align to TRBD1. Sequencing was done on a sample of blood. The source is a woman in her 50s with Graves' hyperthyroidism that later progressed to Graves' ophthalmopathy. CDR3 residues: CASSDDGTVYGAFF. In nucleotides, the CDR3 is TGTGCCAGCAGTGATGACGGGACAGTGTATGGAGCTTTCTTT.